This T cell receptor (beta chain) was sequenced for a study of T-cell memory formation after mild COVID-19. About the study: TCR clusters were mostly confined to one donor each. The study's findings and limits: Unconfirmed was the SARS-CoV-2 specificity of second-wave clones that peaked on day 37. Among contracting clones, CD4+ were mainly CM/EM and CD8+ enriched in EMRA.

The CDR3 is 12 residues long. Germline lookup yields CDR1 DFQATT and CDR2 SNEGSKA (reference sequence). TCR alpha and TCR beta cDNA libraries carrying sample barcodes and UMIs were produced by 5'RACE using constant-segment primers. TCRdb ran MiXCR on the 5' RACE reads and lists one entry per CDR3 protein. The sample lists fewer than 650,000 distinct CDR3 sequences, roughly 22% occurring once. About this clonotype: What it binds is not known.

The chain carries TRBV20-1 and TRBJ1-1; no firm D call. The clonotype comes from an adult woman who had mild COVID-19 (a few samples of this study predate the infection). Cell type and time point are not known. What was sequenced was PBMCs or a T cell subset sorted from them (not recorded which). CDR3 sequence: CTSRPQNTEAFF. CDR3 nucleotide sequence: TGCACCAGCCGGCCCCAGAACACTGAAGCTTTCTTT.